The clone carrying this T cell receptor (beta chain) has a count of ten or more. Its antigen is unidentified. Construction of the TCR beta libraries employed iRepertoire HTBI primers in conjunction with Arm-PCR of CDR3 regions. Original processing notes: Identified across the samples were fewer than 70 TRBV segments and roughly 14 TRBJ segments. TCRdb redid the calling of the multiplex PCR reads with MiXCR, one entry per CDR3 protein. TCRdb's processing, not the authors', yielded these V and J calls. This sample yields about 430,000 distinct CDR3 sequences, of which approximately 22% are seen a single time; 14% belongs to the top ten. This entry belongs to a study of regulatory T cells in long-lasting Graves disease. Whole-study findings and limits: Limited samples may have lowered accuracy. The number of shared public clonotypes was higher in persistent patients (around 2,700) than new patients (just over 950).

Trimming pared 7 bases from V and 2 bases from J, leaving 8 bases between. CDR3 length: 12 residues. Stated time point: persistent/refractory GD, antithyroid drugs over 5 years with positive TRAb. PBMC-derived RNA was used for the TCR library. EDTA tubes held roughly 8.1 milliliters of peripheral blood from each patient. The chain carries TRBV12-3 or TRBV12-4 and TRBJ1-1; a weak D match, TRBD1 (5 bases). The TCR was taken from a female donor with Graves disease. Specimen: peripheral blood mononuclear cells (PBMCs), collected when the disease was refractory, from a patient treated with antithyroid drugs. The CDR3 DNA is TGTGCCAGCAATCGGGACAACACTGAAGCTTTCTTT. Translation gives CASNRDNTEAFF.